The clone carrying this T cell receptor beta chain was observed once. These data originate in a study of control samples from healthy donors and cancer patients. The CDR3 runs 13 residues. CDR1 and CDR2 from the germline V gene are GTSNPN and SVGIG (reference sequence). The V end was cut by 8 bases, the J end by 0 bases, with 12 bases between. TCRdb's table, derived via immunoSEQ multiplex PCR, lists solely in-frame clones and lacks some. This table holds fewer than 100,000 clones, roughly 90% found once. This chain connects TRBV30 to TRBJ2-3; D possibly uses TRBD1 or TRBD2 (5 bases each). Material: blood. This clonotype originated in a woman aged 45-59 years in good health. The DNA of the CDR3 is TGTGCCCGAGGGGAGCGGAGCACAGATACGCAGTATTTT. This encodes CARGERSTDTQYF.